Below are 30 T cell receptor beta chains sequenced from a single sample in a study of blood T cell repertoires in COVID-19. Sequenced by immunoSEQ multiplex PCR; TCRdb stores in-frame clones only, minus some. The sample records about 220,000 clones, around 90% being singletons. The sample taken for sequencing was PBMCs or T cells enriched from blood (not recorded which). The receptors come from a woman aged 25-40 years who had recovered from COVID-19.

This clone has a single count. The chain couples TRBV27 to TRBJ1-6; TRBD1 might be the D (5 bases). The V end was cut by 8 bases, the J end by 14 bases, with 13 bases between. The CDR3 has 11 amino acids. Germline lookup yields CDR1 MNHEY and CDR2 SMNVEV (reference sequence). The CDR3 loop is CASGLTGALHF. CDR3 DNA sequence: TGTGCCAGCGGGCTTACGGGGGCCCTCCACTTT.

The J gene is TRBJ2-4, the V gene TRBV3-1 (or the pseudogene TRBV3-2); the match to TRBD2 covers 7 bases. CDR3 size: 16 residues. V gave up 4 bases and J gave up 5 bases; unmatched junction bases: 11. The germline gives CDR1 LGHDT, CDR2 YNNKEL (reference sequence). The CDR3 DNA reads as TGTGCCAGCAGCCCCCAAGGGGAGGGTTTTGAAAACATTCAGTACTTC. It translates to CASSPQGEGFENIQYF.

This clone was observed a single time. J is TRBJ1-1 and V is TRBV5-1; a possible D gene is TRBD1 (5 bases). The V end lost 0 bases, the J end lost 6 bases, and 12 bases lay between the germline ends. CDR1 SGHRS and CDR2 YFSETQ come from the germline V gene. The length of the CDR3 is 14 residues. CDR3 region: CASSLDGQRAEAFF. CDR3 coding DNA: TGCGCCAGCAGCTTGGATGGACAAAGGGCTGAAGCTTTCTTT.

The V call is TRBV5-1, the J call TRBJ2-1; 9 bases align to TRBD1. Germline CDR1 and CDR2: SGHRS and YFSETQ. The CDR3 runs to 15 residues. V shed 4 bases, J shed 5 bases, and the junction held 7 bases outside the gene matches. The DNA for the CDR3 is TGCGCCAGCAGCCCCAACAGGGGGCTACACAATGAGCAGTTCTTC. It is translated as CASSPNRGLHNEQFF.

The V call is TRBV6-5, the J call TRBJ2-5; 7 nucleotides match TRBD1. The CDR3 is made up of 12 amino acids. V lost 8 bases to trimming and J lost 5 bases; unmatched junction nucleotides: 5. Per the germline V gene, CDR1 is MNHEY and CDR2 is SVGAGI. This CDR3 reads CASDRAGETQYF. The CDR3 DNA reads as TGTGCCAGCGACAGGGCCGGCGAGACCCAGTACTTC.

The chain couples TRBV11-3 to TRBJ2-7; 8 bases agree with TRBD1. Germline CDR1 SGHNT, CDR2 YENEEA. V trimming: 5 bases; J trimming: 4 bases; junction bases outside the gene matches: 7. CDR3 length: 14 residues. CDR3 nucleotides: TGTGCCAGCAGCCTGAGACAGGGGAGGTACGAGCAGTACTTC. Its translation: CASSLRQGRYEQYF.

The table lists this clone with a count of one. This chain uses TRBV18 with TRBJ2-3; TRBD1 aligns across 8 bases. Germline loops: CDR1 KGHSH, CDR2 LQKENI. V dropped 3 bases and J dropped 2; count of bases not matched to a gene: 7. The CDR3 covers 16 residues. CDR3 amino acids: CASSPNGQGDTDTQYF. The CDR3 DNA sequence: TGTGCCAGCTCACCCAACGGACAGGGAGACACAGATACGCAGTATTTT.

The J gene is TRBJ1-5, the V gene TRBV29-1; D uncertain. V lost 6 bases, J lost 5 bases, and 14 bases lay in between. CDR3 length: 13 amino acids. Germline V lookup: CDR1 SQVTM, CDR2 ANQGSEA. The CDR3 is CSVSTGVHQPQHF. Here the CDR3 DNA reads TGCAGCGTGTCCACCGGGGTCCATCAGCCCCAGCATTTT.

This clone was seen more than once but under ten times. V is TRBV9 and J is TRBJ2-7, with TRBD1 identical over 7 bases. This CDR3 has 17 amino acids. The J segment lost 2 bases and the V segment lost 4 bases, leaving 15 bases of the junction unmatched. Germline assignment: CDR1 SGDLS and CDR2 YYNGEE. The CDR3 loop is CASSQGQDNSDAYEQYF. The CDR3 coding sequence is TGTGCCAGCAGCCAAGGACAGGACAATTCGGATGCCTACGAGCAGTACTTC.

This clone appeared a single time. This chain connects TRBV4-3 to TRBJ2-7; unclear D gene. V lost 0 bases, J lost 2 bases, and 14 bases lay in between. The CDR3 totals 16 residues. CDR1 and CDR2 from the germline V gene are LGHNA and YSLEER. CDR3 bases: TGCGCCAGCAGCCAAGAGTCACTCTCGCCTACCTACGAGCAGTACTTC. It yields the protein CASSQESLSPTYEQYF.

This sequence joins TRBV7-2 and TRBJ1-2; a possible D gene is TRBD1 (6 bases). Deletions cut 3 bases from V and 6 bases from J, with 17 bases between. Germline lookup yields CDR1 SGHTA and CDR2 FQGNSA. The CDR3 runs 15 residues. The CDR3: CASSFGGAARDGYTF. The CDR3 DNA reads as TGTGCCAGCAGCTTTGGGGGGGCGGCGCGGGATGGCTACACCTTC.

The chain recombines TRBV18 with TRBJ1-5; 9 bases map to TRBD1. This CDR3 is built from 16 residues. V shed 6 bases, J shed 8 bases, and the junction held 14 bases outside the gene matches. CDR1 and CDR2 from the germline V gene are KGHSH and LQKENI. Written as DNA, the CDR3 is TGTGCCAGCTCTCAGACCGGGACAGGGTTCGGGGAGCCCCAGCATTTT. It is translated as CASSQTGTGFGEPQHF. Complete variable domain (other parts from reference TRBV18 and TRBJ1-5): NAGVMQNPRHLVRRRGQEARLRCSPMKGHSHVYWYRQLPEEGLKFMVYLQKENIIDESGMPKERFSAEFPKEGPSILRIQQVVRGDSAAYFCASSQTGTGFGEPQHFGDGTRLSIL.

This chain uses TRBV7-9 with TRBJ1-2; 8 bases match TRBD1. CDR1 and CDR2 (germline): SEHNR, FQNEAQ (reference sequence). The CDR3 has 11 residues. V lost 6 bases, J lost 14 bases, and 8 bases stayed unmatched. The CDR3 region is CASSFRGPQTF. DNA for the CDR3: TGTGCCAGCAGTTTCAGGGGGCCTCAGACCTTC.

This rearrangement joins TRBV6-6 to TRBJ2-7; 8 nucleotides agree with TRBD2. Germline loops: CDR1 MNHNY, CDR2 SVGAGI (reference sequence). V was clipped by 3 bases and J by 3 bases; unmatched bases: 4. The CDR3 contains 14 residues. CDR3 in DNA: TGTGCCAGCAGTTATGGGACTAGTGGCTACGAGCAGTACTTC. It codes for CASSYGTSGYEQYF.

The chain is built from TRBV7-3 and TRBJ2-3; the match to TRBD2 covers 8 bases. The CDR3 has 15 amino acids. V trimming: 9 bases; J trimming: 2 bases; junction bases outside the gene matches: 10. Germline-derived CDR1 and CDR2 are SGHTA and FQGTGA. Written as DNA, the CDR3 is TGTGCCAGTGGTAACGCGGGGGGCCCCACAGATACGCAGTATTTT. It codes for CASGNAGGPTDTQYF. The variable domain in full, completed from reference TRBV7-3 and TRBJ2-3, reads GAGVSQTPSNKVTEKGKYVELRCDPISGHTALYWYRQSLGQGPEFLIYFQGTGAADDSGLPNDRFFAVRPEGSVSTLKIQRTERGDSAVYLCASGNAGGPTDTQYFGPGTRLTVL.

The rearrangement joins TRBV5-8 to TRBJ1-5, with no clear D. CDR1 SGHTS and CDR2 YDEGEE come from the germline V gene. Trimming shortened V by 1 base and J by 1 base, and 18 bases separated the two germline ends. The CDR3 sequence is 18 residues long. CDR3 coding DNA: TGTGCCAGCAGCTTGTTATTTGGGTTTGGGCAGAGCAATCAGCCCCAGCATTTT. It is translated as CASSLLFGFGQSNQPQHF.

CDR3 sequence reads: CASSSGVTWNTEAFF. CDR3 sequence (DNA): TGTGCCAGCAGTTCGGGAGTCACCTGGAACACTGAAGCTTTCTTT. V usage is TRBV11-2 and J usage is TRBJ1-1, with D uncertain. Trimming removed 6 bases at V and 1 base at J, with 15 bases between. CDR1 is SGHAT and CDR2 is FQNNGV in the germline V gene. CDR3 length: 15 residues.

The V call is TRBV5-1, the J call TRBJ1-2; D is ambiguous. CDR1 is SGHRS, CDR2 YFSETQ, per germline. The CDR3 sequence is 13 residues long. V lost 1 base and J lost 8, with 12 bases in between. The CDR3 DNA follows: TGCGCCAGCAGCTTGCCACCCTCTGAGGGCTACACCTTC. It translates to CASSLPPSEGYTF.

This clone was seen only once. The V call is TRBV5-6, the J call TRBJ2-7, with D perhaps TRBD2 (5 bases). Germline V lookup: CDR1 SGHDT, CDR2 YYEEEE. The V gene lost 1 base and the J gene lost 4 bases, with 15 bases spanning the gap. This CDR3 has 15 amino acids. The chain's CDR3 is CASSLIGRVRYEQYF. The CDR3 coding sequence is TGTGCCAGCAGCTTGATAGGGCGGGTGAGGTACGAGCAGTACTTC.

The CDR3: CASSFEGNPNQPQHF. The DNA for the CDR3 is TGTGCCAGCAGCTTCGAGGGTAACCCTAATCAGCCCCAGCATTTT. The genes are TRBV9 and TRBJ1-5; the D is unclear. CDR1 SGDLS and CDR2 YYNGEE come from the germline V gene. Trimming pared 4 bases from V and 4 bases from J, leaving 15 bases between. The CDR3 has 15 amino acids.

This clone was recorded once. J is TRBJ1-2 and V is TRBV5-6; 7 bases line up with TRBD1. With 0 bases clipped from V and 4 bases from J, the junction kept 12 bases outside the gene matches. Germline values: CDR1 SGHDT, CDR2 YYEEEE. The CDR3 covers 17 residues. CDR3 residues: CASSLGGVGQEIYGYTF. The CDR3 nucleotides are TGTGCCAGCAGCTTGGGGGGAGTAGGACAGGAGATCTATGGCTACACCTTC.

This chain links TRBV11-2 with TRBJ1-4; 9 bases line up with TRBD1. V dropped 4 bases and J dropped 7; count of bases not matched to a gene: 4. Germline CDR1 SGHAT, CDR2 FQNNGV. The CDR3 contains 14 residues. The DNA for the CDR3 is TGTGCCAGCAGCTCCGGGACAGGGCGTGAAAAACTGTTTTTT. Residues: CASSSGTGREKLFF.

This chain links TRBV2 with TRBJ2-3; TRBD2 aligns across 8 bases. Germline CDR1 is SNHLY and CDR2 is FYNNEI. With V trimmed by 8 bases and J by 4 bases, 14 bases remained unmatched. CDR3 length equals 16 residues. CDR3 DNA: TGTGCCAGCTCTAAGGGACGCGGGGGGCGGGCAGATACGCAGTATTTT. Translation gives CASSKGRGGRADTQYF.

This chain uses TRBV7-6 with TRBJ2-7; 9 nucleotides agree with TRBD2. CDR3 length equals 17 residues. The J segment lost 3 bases and the V segment lost 4 bases, leaving 13 bases of the junction unmatched. Germline lookup yields CDR1 SGHVS and CDR2 FNYEAQ. DNA for the CDR3: TGTGCCAGCAGCTCGCGGGGGGGAGCGGGGGACCACTACGAGCAGTACTTC. Its translation: CASSSRGGAGDHYEQYF.

J is TRBJ2-7 and V is TRBV11-2; TRBD2 aligns across 7 bases. V gave up 5 bases and J gave up 7 bases; unmatched junction bases: 14. This CDR3 is 15 amino acids long. Germline lookup yields CDR1 SGHAT and CDR2 FQNNGV. The CDR3 DNA reads TGTGCCAGCAGCGTATTAGGACTAGTAGGACCTGAGCAGTACTTC. Protein: CASSVLGLVGPEQYF.

The chain links TRBV7-3 to TRBJ2-3; 8 bases fit TRBD2. The V and J ends lost 5 bases and 7 bases, in that order; junction bases with no gene match: 8. The CDR3 covers 14 residues. In germline, CDR1 is SGHTA, CDR2 FQGTGA. The CDR3 DNA sequence: TGTGCCAGCAGCCCCGGACTAGCTAGCTATACGCAGTATTTT. Translated, it gives CASSPGLASYTQYF. Full variable domain (remainder filled in from reference TRBV7-3 and TRBJ2-3): GAGVSQTPSNKVTEKGKYVELRCDPISGHTALYWYRQSLGQGPEFLIYFQGTGAADDSGLPNDRFFAVRPEGSVSTLKIQRTERGDSAVYLCASSPGLASYTQYFGPGTRLTVL.

V is TRBV27 and J is TRBJ1-1; 8 bases agree with TRBD1. The CDR3 loop spans 16 amino acids. J lost 4 bases, V lost 5 bases, and 12 bases had no gene match. Germline V gene sequence: CDR1 MNHEY, CDR2 SMNVEV (reference sequence). CDR3 region: CASSPSQGEWGTEAFF. The CDR3 DNA is TGTGCCAGCAGTCCGTCACAGGGGGAGTGGGGCACTGAAGCTTTCTTT.

The V and J genes are TRBV4-3 and TRBJ1-1; the D gene is possibly TRBD1 (6 bases). CDR1 is LGHNA, CDR2 YSLEER, per germline. The V end lost 3 bases, the J end lost 4 bases, and 12 bases lay between the germline ends. The CDR3 is 14 residues long. The chain's CDR3 is CASSQVQGRTEAFF. In nucleotides, the CDR3 is TGCGCCAGCAGCCAGGTTCAGGGGCGCACTGAAGCTTTCTTT.

This CDR3 reads CASSQSYTTNTGELFF. The CDR3 DNA follows: TGTGCCAGCAGCCAATCGTACACAACGAACACCGGGGAGCTGTTTTTT. This chain joins TRBV3-1 (or the pseudogene TRBV3-2) and TRBJ2-2, with D hard to call. This CDR3 spans 16 amino acids. The germline gives CDR1 LGHDT, CDR2 YNNKEL (reference sequence). V was pared by 2 bases and J by 0 bases, with 10 bases between.

The CDR3 reads CASGRDRGSDTQYF. CDR3 in DNA: TGCGCCAGCGGCCGGGACAGGGGGTCAGATACGCAGTATTTT. The V gene is TRBV4-1, the J gene TRBJ2-3, with 11 bases matching TRBD1. V was clipped by 8 bases and J by 4 bases; unmatched bases: 5. The CDR3 is 14 residues long. Germline CDR1 reads MGHRA; CDR2 reads YSYEKL.